This TCR beta chain was identified during a study of neoadjuvant anti-PD-1 for oral cavity cancer. After removal of 3 bases from V and 6 bases from J, the junction contained 7 bases not matched to a gene. Germline loops: CDR1 MNHEY, CDR2 SMNVEV (reference sequence). CDR3 length: 17 amino acids. Regarding time point: after neoadjuvant nivolumab, at surgical resection. Libraries were prepared by immunoSEQ multiplex PCR; TCRdb keeps only in-frame clonotypes and omits some of them. The data contain approximately 5,000 clones, approximately 60% of them singletons. The sequences come from tumor tissue, collected after nivolumab (anti-PD-1) treatment. The chain joins TRBV27 to TRBJ2-2, with TRBD2 matching over 13 bases. This TCR came from a person aged 35-79 years with oral cavity squamous cell carcinoma. This chain's CDR3 is CASSLPGLAGAPGELFF. The CDR3 DNA is TGTGCCAGCAGTTTGCCCGGACTAGCGGGAGCTCCCGGGGAGCTGTTTTTT.